The clone carrying this T cell receptor (beta chain) has only a few counts. Measured with immunoSEQ multiplex PCR; TCRdb has only the in-frame clones, and not every one. The sample has some 89,000 clones, roughly 90% seen once. The data were obtained in a study of T cell responses to AZD1222 COVID-19 vaccine. This clonotype originated in an adult in good health. The sequenced sample was peripheral blood, obtained on day 0 of MenACWY control vaccination.

CDR3 in DNA: TGTGCCAGCAGCTGGGACAGGGTTTCCTACGAGCAGTACTTC. Its protein product is CASSWDRVSYEQYF. The V call is TRBV7-2, the J call TRBJ2-7, with TRBD1 matching 9 bases. The J segment lost 1 base and the V segment lost 4 bases, leaving 2 bases of the junction unmatched. In germline, CDR1 is SGHTA, CDR2 FQGNSA. This CDR3 region has 14 residues.